The 10 T cell receptor beta chains below were found in one sample sequenced in a study of blood T cell repertoires in COVID-19. Only in-frame clones appear in the TCRdb table, and some are missing; sequencing was by immunoSEQ multiplex PCR. The table has about 290,000 clones, 75% to 90% seen once. Sequencing was carried out using PBMCs or T cells enriched from blood (not recorded which). These receptors came from a woman in her 40s who had recovered from COVID-19.

The genes are TRBV7-2 and TRBJ1-2, with 8 nucleotides matching TRBD1. Trimming took 0 bases from V and 1 from J; bases not matched to a gene: 13. Germline V lookup: CDR1 SGHTA, CDR2 FQGNSA. The CDR3 consists of 19 residues. The CDR3 DNA sequence: TGTGCCAGCAGCTTAGCTGGTTCGACAGGGGCCTGGGTTAACTATGGCTACACCTTC. Translated, it gives CASSLAGSTGAWVNYGYTF.

The rearrangement uses TRBV30 and TRBJ1-2; 7 bases are a match to TRBD1. The CDR3 runs 13 residues. Trimming at V came to 2 bases and at J to 8 bases, leaving 8 bases not matched to a gene. Germline CDR1 and CDR2: GTSNPN and SVGIG (reference sequence). The CDR3 sequence: CAWSRQGGGGYTF. CDR3 DNA sequence: TGTGCCTGGAGTCGCCAGGGGGGAGGAGGCTACACCTTC.

The V gene is TRBV29-1, the J gene TRBJ1-1; weak D call: TRBD1 (5 bases). CDR3 size: 12 residues. The V end was cut by 6 bases, the J end by 0 bases, with 8 bases between. Germline V lookup: CDR1 SQVTM, CDR2 ANQGSEA. CDR3: CSVSQVNTEAFF. The CDR3 coding sequence is TGCAGCGTCTCACAGGTGAACACTGAAGCTTTCTTT.

This clone was detected only a few times. The chain combines TRBV5-1 with TRBJ2-7; 10 nucleotides agree with TRBD2. The CDR3 is 15 residues long. CDR1 is SGHRS, CDR2 YFSETQ, per germline. V was pared by 0 bases and J by 2 bases, with 2 bases of the junction left unmatched. The CDR3 DNA reads TGCGCCAGCAGCTTGGGGACTAGCGGCCCCTACGAGCAGTACTTC. Translating it yields CASSLGTSGPYEQYF. Filled out from reference TRBV5-1 and TRBJ2-7, the complete variable domain reads KAGVTQTPRYLIKTRGQQVTLSCSPISGHRSVSWYQQTPGQGLQFLFEYFSETQRNKGNFPGRFSGRQFSNSRSEMNVSTLELGDSALYLCASSLGTSGPYEQYFGPGTRLTVT.

The rearrangement joins TRBV7-9 to TRBJ1-2; 8 bases are a match to TRBD1. V lost 2 bases and J lost 10; bases outside the gene matches: 3. The CDR3 is 12 amino acids. Germline values: CDR1 SEHNR, CDR2 FQNEAQ (reference sequence). The CDR3 sequence: CASSLQTGDYTF. The DNA for the CDR3 is TGTGCCAGCAGCTTACAGACAGGGGACTACACCTTC.

The rearrangement uses TRBV30 and TRBJ2-1; the match to TRBD1 covers 9 bases. CDR3 length: 15 amino acids. V gave up 5 bases and J gave up 1 base; unmatched junction bases: 6. Germline-derived CDR1 and CDR2 are GTSNPN and SVGIG (reference sequence). The CDR3: CAWVPGTGSYNEQFF. The CDR3 nucleotides are TGTGCCTGGGTTCCCGGGACAGGGTCCTACAATGAGCAGTTCTTC.

The chain carries TRBV18 and TRBJ2-7; TRBD1 agrees at 7 bases. The CDR3 is made up of 12 amino acids. Germline trimming cut 4 bases from V and 5 bases from J; bases unmatched to any gene: 2. Germline values: CDR1 KGHSH, CDR2 LQKENI. CDR3 coding DNA: TGTGCCAGCTCACAGGGGGCAGACGAGCAGTACTTC. Its translation: CASSQGADEQYF.

The chain uses TRBV4-1 and TRBJ2-1, with D uncertain. Trimming removed 4 bases from V and 4 bases from J, with 11 bases in between. The CDR3 loop spans 14 amino acids. The germline V gene encodes CDR1 MGHRA and CDR2 YSYEKL. The CDR3 here is CASSPITTYNEQFF. DNA for the CDR3: TGCGCCAGCAGCCCCATAACGACTTACAATGAGCAGTTCTTC.

The chain joins TRBV9 to TRBJ2-2; D is possibly TRBD2 (5 bases). CDR3 size: 15 residues. V gave up 0 bases and J gave up 4 bases, with 10 bases separating them. Germline V CDR1 and CDR2: SGDLS, YYNGEE. The CDR3 DNA is TGTGCCAGCAGCGTAGATTGGAGGCCCACCGGGGAGCTGTTTTTT. It specifies CASSVDWRPTGELFF. Combining the CDR3 with reference TRBV9 and TRBJ2-2 gives the whole variable domain DSGVTQTPKHLITATGQRVTLRCSPRSGDLSVYWYQQSLDQGLQFLIQYYNGEERAKGNILERFSAQQFPDLHSELNLSSLELGDSALYFCASSVDWRPTGELFFGEGSRLTVL.

V gene TRBV19 combines with J gene TRBJ1-1; TRBD1 might be the D (6 bases). The CDR3 covers 15 residues. Trimming cost V 5 bases and J 0 bases, with 13 bases left between them. From germline, CDR1 is LNHDA and CDR2 SQIVND (reference sequence). CDR3 in DNA: TGTGCCAGTAGTTCCAGGGGATCCCTGAACACTGAAGCTTTCTTT. Translated, it gives CASSSRGSLNTEAFF.